This T cell receptor beta chain was profiled in a study of siplizumab effects on memory and regulatory T cells. TCRdb's table, derived via immunoSEQ multiplex PCR, lists solely in-frame clones and lacks some. The table includes over 85,000 clones, 85% to 95% detected once. The CDR3 is 12 amino acids. Deletions cut 0 bases from V and 5 bases from J, with 4 bases between. Germline loops: CDR1 SGHDT, CDR2 YYEEEE. The chain links TRBV5-6 to TRBJ2-3, with D unclear. The sequence came from a human donor in good health. Sequences were obtained from non-Treg CD4+ T cells sorted from blood. CDR3 sequence: CASSLDVDTQYF. The DNA of the CDR3 is TGTGCCAGCAGCTTGGACGTAGATACGCAGTATTTT.